This is a list of T cell receptor beta chains from one sample in a study of early T cells in non-severe SARS-CoV-2 infection. TCRdb fed the 5' RACE reads into MiXCR, producing one record per CDR3 protein. The table has about 56,000 distinct CDR3 sequences, over 12% seen once. This specimen was whole blood, taken at baseline. The source is an adult who was a healthcare worker with PCR-confirmed SARS-CoV-2 infection or an uninfected control (not recorded which). Both conserved end residues are part of each CDR3.

CDR3 protein,J gene,V gene
CASTEAGREKLFF,TRBJ1-4,TRBV12-3/TRBV12-4
CATSGGLAGANEQFF,TRBJ2-1,TRBV15
CASSSRSTRTDTQYF,TRBJ2-3,TRBV7-8
CASSGSGGNPHF,TRBJ2-3,TRBV2
CASPGTAVATNEKLFF,TRBJ1-4,TRBV19
CASSFRREQTDTQYF,TRBJ2-3,TRBV7-8
CAISELTSGVSYEQYF,TRBJ2-7,TRBV10-3
CSVIVSGAQETQYF,TRBJ2-5,TRBV29-1
CASSTLGVGRGNEQFF,TRBJ2-1,TRBV9
CASSYSQGSDTQYF,TRBJ2-3,TRBV6-5
CASSPEARGRMAGELFF,TRBJ2-2,TRBV7-8
CASSFKTGVSTDTQYF,TRBJ2-3,TRBV5-5
CASSLPWRENQETQYF,TRBJ2-5,TRBV7-9
CASSFGGAQDTEAFF,TRBJ1-1,TRBV5-1
CASSRSGTEETQYF,TRBJ2-5,TRBV11-3
CSIRVKNTEAFF,TRBJ1-1,TRBV20-1
CASSPRIMNTEAFF,TRBJ1-1,TRBV27
CSAPRGGRNYEQYF,TRBJ2-7,TRBV20-1